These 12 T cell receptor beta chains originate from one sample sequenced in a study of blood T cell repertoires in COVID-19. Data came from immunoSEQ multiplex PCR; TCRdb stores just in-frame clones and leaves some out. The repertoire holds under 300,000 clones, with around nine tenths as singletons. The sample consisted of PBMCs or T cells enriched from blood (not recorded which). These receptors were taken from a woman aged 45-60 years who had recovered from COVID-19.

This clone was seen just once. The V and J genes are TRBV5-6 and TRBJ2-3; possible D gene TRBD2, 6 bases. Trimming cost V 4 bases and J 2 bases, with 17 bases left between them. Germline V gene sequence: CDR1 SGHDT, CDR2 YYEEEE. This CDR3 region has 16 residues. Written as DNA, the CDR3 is TGTGCCAGCAGCCTCCGATGGGACTGGACCACAGATACGCAGTATTTT. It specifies CASSLRWDWTTDTQYF.

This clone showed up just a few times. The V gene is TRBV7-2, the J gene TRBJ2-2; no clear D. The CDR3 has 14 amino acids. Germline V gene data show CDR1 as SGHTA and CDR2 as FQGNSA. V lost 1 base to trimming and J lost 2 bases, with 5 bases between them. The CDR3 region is CASSLVANTGELFF. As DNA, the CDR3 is TGTGCCAGCAGCTTAGTAGCTAACACCGGGGAGCTGTTTTTT.

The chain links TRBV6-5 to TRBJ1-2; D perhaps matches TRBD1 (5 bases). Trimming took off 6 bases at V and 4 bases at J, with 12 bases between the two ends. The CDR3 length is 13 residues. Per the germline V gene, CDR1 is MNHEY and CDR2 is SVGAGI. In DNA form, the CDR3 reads TGTGCCAGCAGCAGGGATCTCGGCTATGGCTACACCTTC. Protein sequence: CASSRDLGYGYTF.

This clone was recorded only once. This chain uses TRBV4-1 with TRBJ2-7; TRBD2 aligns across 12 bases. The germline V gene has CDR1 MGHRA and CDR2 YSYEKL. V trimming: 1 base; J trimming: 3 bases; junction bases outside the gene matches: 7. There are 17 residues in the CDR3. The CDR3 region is CASSQVWTSGNYYEQYF. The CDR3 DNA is TGCGCCAGCAGCCAAGTCTGGACTAGCGGGAACTACTACGAGCAGTACTTC.

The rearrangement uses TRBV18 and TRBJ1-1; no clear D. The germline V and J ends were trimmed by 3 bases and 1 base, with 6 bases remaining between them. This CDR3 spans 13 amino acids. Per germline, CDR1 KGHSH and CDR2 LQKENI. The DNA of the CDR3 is TGTGCCAGCTCACCTCTAGCGAACACTGAAGCTTTCTTT. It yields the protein CASSPLANTEAFF.

The CDR3 spells CASSPDSPQETQYF. The CDR3 region has the DNA TGTGCCAGCTCACCGGACAGCCCTCAAGAGACCCAGTACTTC. The V gene is TRBV18, the J gene TRBJ2-5; the D gene is possibly TRBD1 (6 bases). Germline lookup yields CDR1 KGHSH and CDR2 LQKENI. This CDR3 region has 14 residues. With 3 bases removed from V and 2 bases from J, the gap between germline ends came to 10 bases.

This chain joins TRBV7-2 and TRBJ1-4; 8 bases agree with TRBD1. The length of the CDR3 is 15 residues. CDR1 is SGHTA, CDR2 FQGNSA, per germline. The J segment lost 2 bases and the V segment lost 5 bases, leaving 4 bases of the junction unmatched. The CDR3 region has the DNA TGTGCCAGCAGCCCGAGACAGGGGACTAATGAAAAACTGTTTTTT. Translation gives CASSPRQGTNEKLFF.

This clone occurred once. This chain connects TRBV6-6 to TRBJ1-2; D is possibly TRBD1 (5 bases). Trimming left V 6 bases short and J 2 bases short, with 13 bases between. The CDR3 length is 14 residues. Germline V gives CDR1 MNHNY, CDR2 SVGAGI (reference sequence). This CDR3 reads CASRHTTGNYGYTF. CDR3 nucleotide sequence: TGTGCCAGCAGACACACAACAGGCAACTATGGCTACACCTTC.

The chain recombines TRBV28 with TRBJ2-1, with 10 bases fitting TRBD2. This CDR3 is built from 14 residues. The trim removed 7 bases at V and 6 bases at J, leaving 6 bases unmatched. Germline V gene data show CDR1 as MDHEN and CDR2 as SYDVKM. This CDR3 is CASTIAGGRNEQFF. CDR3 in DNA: TGTGCCAGCACAATAGCGGGAGGCCGCAATGAGCAGTTCTTC.

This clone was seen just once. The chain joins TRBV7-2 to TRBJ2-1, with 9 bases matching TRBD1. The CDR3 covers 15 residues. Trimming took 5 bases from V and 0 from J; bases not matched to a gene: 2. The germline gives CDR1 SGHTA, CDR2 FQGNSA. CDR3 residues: CASSLGQGSYNEQFF. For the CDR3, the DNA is TGTGCCAGCAGCCTGGGACAGGGCTCCTACAATGAGCAGTTCTTC.

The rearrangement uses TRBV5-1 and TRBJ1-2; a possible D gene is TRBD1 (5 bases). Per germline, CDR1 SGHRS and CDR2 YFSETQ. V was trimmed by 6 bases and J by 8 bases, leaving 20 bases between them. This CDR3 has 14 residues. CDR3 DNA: TGCGCCAGCACCGGGGATGGAGGGGCTGGAGGCTACACCTTC. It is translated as CASTGDGGAGGYTF. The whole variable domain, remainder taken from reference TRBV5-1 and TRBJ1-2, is KAGVTQTPRYLIKTRGQQVTLSCSPISGHRSVSWYQQTPGQGLQFLFEYFSETQRNKGNFPGRFSGRQFSNSRSEMNVSTLELGDSALYLCASTGDGGAGGYTFGSGTRLTVV.

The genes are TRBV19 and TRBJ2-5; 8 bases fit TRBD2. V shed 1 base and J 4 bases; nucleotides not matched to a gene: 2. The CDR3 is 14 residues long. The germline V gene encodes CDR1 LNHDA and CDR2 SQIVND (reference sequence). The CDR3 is CASSIAGGRETQYF. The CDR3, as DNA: TGTGCCAGTAGTATAGCGGGGGGGCGAGAGACCCAGTACTTC.